This T cell receptor (beta chain) was sequenced during a study of shared clonotypes between healthy human individuals. Per germline, CDR1 LGHNT and CDR2 FRNRAP. Trimming left V 1 base short and J 2 bases short, with 9 bases between. This CDR3 has 14 residues. TCRdb keeps only in-frame clones here, not all; method: immunoSEQ multiplex PCR. The sample carries 2,100,000 or so clones, almost 96% recorded once. The CD4+ fraction was divided into a CD45RA+ naive subset and a CD45RA-negative memory subset. The chain couples TRBV12-5 to TRBJ2-7; weak D call: TRBD1 (5 bases). The source is a man aged 18 to 30 in good health. Sequencing input: naive CD4+ T cells sorted from blood. Subset reported: CD45RA+ positively selected. The CDR3 sequence is CASGLGQPTYEQYF. The CDR3 DNA reads TGTGCTAGTGGTTTGGGACAGCCGACCTACGAGCAGTACTTC.